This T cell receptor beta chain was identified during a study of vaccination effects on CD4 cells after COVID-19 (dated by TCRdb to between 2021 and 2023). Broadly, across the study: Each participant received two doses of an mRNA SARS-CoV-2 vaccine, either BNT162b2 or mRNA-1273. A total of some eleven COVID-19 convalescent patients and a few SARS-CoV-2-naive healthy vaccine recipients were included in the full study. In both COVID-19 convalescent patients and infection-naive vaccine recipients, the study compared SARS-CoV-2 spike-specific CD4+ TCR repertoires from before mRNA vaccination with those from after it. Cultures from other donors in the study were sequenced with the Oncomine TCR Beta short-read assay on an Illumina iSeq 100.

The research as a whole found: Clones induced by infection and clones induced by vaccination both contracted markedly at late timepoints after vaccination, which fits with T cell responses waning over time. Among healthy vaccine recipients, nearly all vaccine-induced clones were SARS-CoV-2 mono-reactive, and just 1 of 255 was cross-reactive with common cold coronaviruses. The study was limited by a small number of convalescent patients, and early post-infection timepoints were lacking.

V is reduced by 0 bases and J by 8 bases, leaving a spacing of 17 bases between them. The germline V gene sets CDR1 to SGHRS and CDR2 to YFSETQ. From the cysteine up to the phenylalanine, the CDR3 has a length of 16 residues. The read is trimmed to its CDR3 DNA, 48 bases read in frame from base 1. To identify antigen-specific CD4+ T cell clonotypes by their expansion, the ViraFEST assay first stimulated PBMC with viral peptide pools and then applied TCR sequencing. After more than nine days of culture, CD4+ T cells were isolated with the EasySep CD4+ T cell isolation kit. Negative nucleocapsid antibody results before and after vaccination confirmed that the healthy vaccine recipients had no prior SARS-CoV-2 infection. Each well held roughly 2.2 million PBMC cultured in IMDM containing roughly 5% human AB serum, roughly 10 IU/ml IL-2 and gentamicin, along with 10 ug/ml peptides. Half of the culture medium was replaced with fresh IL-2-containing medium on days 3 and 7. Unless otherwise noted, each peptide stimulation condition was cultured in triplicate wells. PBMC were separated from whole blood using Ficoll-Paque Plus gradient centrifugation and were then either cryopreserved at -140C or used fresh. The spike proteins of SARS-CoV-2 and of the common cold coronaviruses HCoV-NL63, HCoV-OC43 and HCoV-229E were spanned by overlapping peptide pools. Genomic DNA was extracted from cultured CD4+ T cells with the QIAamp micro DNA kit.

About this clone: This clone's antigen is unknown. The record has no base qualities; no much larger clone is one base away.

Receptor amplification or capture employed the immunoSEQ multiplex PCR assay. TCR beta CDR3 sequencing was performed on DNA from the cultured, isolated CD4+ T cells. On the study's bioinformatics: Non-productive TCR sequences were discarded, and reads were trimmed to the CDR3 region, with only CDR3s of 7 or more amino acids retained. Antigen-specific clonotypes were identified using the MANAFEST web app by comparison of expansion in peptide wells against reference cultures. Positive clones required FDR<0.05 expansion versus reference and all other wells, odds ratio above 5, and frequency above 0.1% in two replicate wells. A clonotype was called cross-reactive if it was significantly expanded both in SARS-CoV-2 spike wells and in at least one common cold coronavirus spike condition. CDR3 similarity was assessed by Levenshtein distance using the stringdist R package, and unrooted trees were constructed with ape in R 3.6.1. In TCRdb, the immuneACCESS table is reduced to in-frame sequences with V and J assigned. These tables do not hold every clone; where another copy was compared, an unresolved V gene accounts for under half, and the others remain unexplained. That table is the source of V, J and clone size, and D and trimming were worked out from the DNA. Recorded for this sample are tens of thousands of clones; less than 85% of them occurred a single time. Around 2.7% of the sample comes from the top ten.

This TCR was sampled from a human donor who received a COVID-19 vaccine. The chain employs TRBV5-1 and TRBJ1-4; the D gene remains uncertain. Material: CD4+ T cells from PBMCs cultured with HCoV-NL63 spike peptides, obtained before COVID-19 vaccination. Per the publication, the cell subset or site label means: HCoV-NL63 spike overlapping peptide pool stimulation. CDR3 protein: CASSLGSGADPEKLFF. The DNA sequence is TGCGCCAGCAGCTTGGGGTCGGGAGCGGATCCGGAAAAACTGTTTTTT.